This TCR beta chain was captured by sequencing in a study of OX40 agonist ivuxolimab in advanced cancers. As for the study in general: At 0.01 to 10 mg/kg, ivuxolimab was administered intravenously to patients every 2 weeks. Study-wide points: The average count of expanded clones was higher among CD8+ T cells than among CD4+.

This clone was seen just once. The target antigen is unknown. Germline V gives CDR1 SGHRS, CDR2 YFSETQ. The CDR3 extends over 14 amino acids. The V end was cut by 4 bases, the J end by 0 bases, with 11 bases between. Autoimmune disease history or systemic immunosuppression led to patients being barred. The repertoire was sequenced with immunoSEQ multiplex PCR; TCRdb's copy has only in-frame clones and lacks some. This table holds about 58,000 clones, roughly 91% found once. The TCR originated in an adult with an advanced solid tumor such as melanoma, head and neck, liver or kidney cancer. Here the sequenced sample was CD4+ or CD8+ T cells sorted from blood, taken in a trial of the OX40 agonist ivuxolimab. The genes are TRBV5-1 and TRBJ2-7; no clear D gene. In nucleotides, the CDR3 is TGCGCCAGCAGCCCTTATTGGAGCTCCTACGAGCAGTACTTC. It translates to CASSPYWSSYEQYF.